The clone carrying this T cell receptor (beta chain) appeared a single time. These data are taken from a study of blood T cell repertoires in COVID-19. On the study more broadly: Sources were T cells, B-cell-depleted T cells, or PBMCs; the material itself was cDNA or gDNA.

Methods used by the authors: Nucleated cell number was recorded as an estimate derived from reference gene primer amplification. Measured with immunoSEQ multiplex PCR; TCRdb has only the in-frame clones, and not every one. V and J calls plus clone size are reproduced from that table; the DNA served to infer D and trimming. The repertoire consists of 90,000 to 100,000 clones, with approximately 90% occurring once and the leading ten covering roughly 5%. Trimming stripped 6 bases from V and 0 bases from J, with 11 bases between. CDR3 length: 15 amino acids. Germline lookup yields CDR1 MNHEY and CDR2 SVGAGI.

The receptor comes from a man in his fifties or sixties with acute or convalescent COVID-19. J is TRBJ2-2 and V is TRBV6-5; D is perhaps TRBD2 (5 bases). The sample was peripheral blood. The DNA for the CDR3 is TGTGCCAGCAGGACCGGGGTTACGAACACCGGGGAGCTGTTTTTT. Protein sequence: CASRTGVTNTGELFF.